This T cell receptor beta chain was documented in a study of T cell responses to AZD1222 COVID-19 vaccine (dated by TCRdb to the early 2020s). Broadly, across the study: AZD1222 recipients whose second dose came at about 4 weeks and those whose second dose came at about 12 weeks were combined into one group, since spike-specific TCR depth and breadth did not differ between the two schedules. A total of under 250 trial participants underwent TCR sequencing, of whom 207 had received two doses of AZD1222 and some 25 had received two doses of the MenACWY control vaccine. Enrollment into the trials was organized by age into subgroups of 18-55, 56-69 and 70-plus years, and those subgroups contained approximately 160, 26 and 62 TCR-sequenced participants, respectively.

The CDR3 regions of human TCRbeta chains were analyzed by immunosequencing. Concerning the study's data processing: TCRs in the repertoires were matched against a reference library of SARS-CoV-2-specific TCRs that had been generated with the MIRA antigen-specificity platform. Breadth was defined as the fraction of unique TCRs that were SARS-CoV-2-associated. Depth was defined as the fraction of total T cells that were SARS-CoV-2-associated. Using the MIRA data, every spike-specific TCR was mapped to the spike region that the TCR reacted to and assigned to either a CD4 or a CD8 class. Log10-transformed breadth and depth values were compared by one-way ANOVA with Sidak's multiple comparisons tests. Drawn from immuneACCESS, this table holds only the in-frame rearrangements with V and J called that TCRdb kept. Clones are partly lost; checked studies trace under half to an unresolved V gene and leave the rest unexplained. V, J and clone size reflect that table, while D and trimming were determined from the DNA. This sample gives about 190,000 clones in total; around 92% of them show up just once. The ten largest clones add up to over 7.5% of the sample.

As regards this clone: The antigen this receptor binds is unknown. There are no base qualities to consult, and no much larger clone falls within one base.

This specimen's time point label, per the study, means: baseline before first vaccination. The vaccinee samples were drawn from two UK trials, COV001 and COV002, one of which was a single-blind randomized controlled phase 2/3 trial testing AZD1222 (ChAdOx1 nCoV-19) in healthy adults. For TCRbeta chain sequencing, PBMC samples were collected from trial participants at day 0 and at day 28 after the second dose. The investigation overall reported the following: In the small 56-69-year group, the increase in depth fell short of significance, most likely because of low power. Because no day 14 peak-response samples were available, the repertoires could be characterized only after the peak T cell response. Conclusions about previously exposed vaccinees are limited because only five to seven AZD1222 recipients were SARS-CoV-2 seropositive at baseline. Most participants were white British and females outnumbered males, and the authors suggested that clonal diversity may have been underestimated. After two AZD1222 doses, spike-specific TCR breadth and depth were significantly higher than at day 0 and than in MenACWY recipients. Epitopes outside the regions mutated in the B.1.351 and B.1.1.7 variants were reportedly recognized by nearly half of the unique spike-specific TCRs. CD4 TCRs associated with the vaccine covered the entire spike protein, and the dominant responses were in regions 160-218 and 743-854.

CDR1 and CDR2, looked up from the germline V gene (reference sequence), are MNHEY and SMNVEV. V and J lose 3 bases and 0 bases, and a span of 11 bases separates them. The cysteine opens and the phenylalanine closes a CDR3 of 16 amino acids. Only the CDR3 DNA is retained, 48 bases long and in frame from the first base. The receptor chain draws on TRBV27 and TRBJ2-2; the D gene remains uncertain. The TCR was taken from an adult in good health. The sequencing here drew on peripheral blood, taken on day 0 of AZD1222 vaccination. In nucleotides, the sequence is TGTGCCAGCAGTTTTATTGAGAATGCGAACACCGGGGAGCTGTTTTTT. The encoded protein is CASSFIENANTGELFF.